This TCR beta chain was sequenced during a study of CD8 T cells in Susac syndrome. Random hexamers served to reverse transcribe roughly 0.5 to 1 ug RNA. TCRdb reprocessed the immunoSEQ multiplex PCR reads via MiXCR and lists one record per CDR3 protein. This table holds more than 110,000 distinct CDR3 sequences, around 94% found once. The CDR3 covers 15 residues. Germline V lookup: CDR1 LGHDT, CDR2 YNNKEL (reference sequence). The V gene end was trimmed by 2 bases and the J gene end by 6 bases; junction bases not matched to a gene: 7. Healthy donors were controls matched for age and sex. Sequenced sample: CD8+ T cells from PBMCs. The chain couples TRBV3-1 to TRBJ2-1, with 7 bases that match TRBD1. This receptor was obtained from a human donor in good health. CDR3 amino acids: CASSQFGQEVNEQFF. The CDR3 nucleotides are TGTGCCAGCAGCCAATTCGGACAGGAGGTCAATGAGCAGTTCTTC.